Each of the 30 T cell receptor beta chains below was sequenced from the same sample in a study of neoadjuvant anti-PD-1 for oral cavity cancer. Clones were sequenced by immunoSEQ multiplex PCR, and TCRdb holds only the in-frame ones, with some missing. The sample holds more than 6,500 clones, roughly four fifths seen once. The source material was PBMCs, sampled before nivolumab (anti-PD-1) treatment. The receptors here all came from a person aged 35-79 years with oral cavity squamous cell carcinoma.

The chain is built from TRBV5-1 and TRBJ1-1; D is uncertain. The CDR3 consists of 13 residues. CDR1 SGHRS and CDR2 YFSETQ come from the germline V gene. V lost 4 bases and J 8 bases, leaving 15 bases between the germline ends. CDR3 coding DNA: TGCGCCAGCAGCGGAGGTGGGGAGAGAGAAGCTTTCTTT. It translates to CASSGGGEREAFF.

The chain combines TRBV10-3 with TRBJ2-7, with 10 bases matching TRBD1. V shed 4 bases and J 3 bases; nucleotides not matched to a gene: 6. This CDR3 contains 15 residues. Germline assignment: CDR1 ENHRY and CDR2 SYGVKD. CDR3 nucleotide sequence: TGTGCCATCAGTGTCTCCGGGGACAGGGGCTACGAGCAGTACTTC. Encoded protein: CAISVSGDRGYEQYF.

This clone has more than one count but fewer than ten. V and J are TRBV7-7 and TRBJ1-1; D not resolved. Germline V gene data show CDR1 as SSHAT and CDR2 as FNYEAQ (reference sequence). The V end lost 2 bases, the J end lost 5 bases, and 9 bases lay between the germline ends. CDR3 length: 13 amino acids. In DNA, the CDR3 is TGTGCCAGCAGCTTATCCCAAGGGACTGAAGCTTTCTTT. It is translated as CASSLSQGTEAFF.

The chain uses TRBV5-1 and TRBJ2-7, with 8 bases lining up with TRBD1. J lost 1 base, V lost 0 bases, and 15 bases had no gene match. This CDR3 is built from 19 residues. CDR1 and CDR2 (germline): SGHRS, YFSETQ. The CDR3 reads CASSLAPTGTGSGSYEQYF. The CDR3, as DNA: TGCGCCAGCAGCTTGGCTCCCACCGGGACAGGTTCGGGGTCCTACGAGCAGTACTTC.

The chain uses TRBV5-5 and TRBJ2-5; D gene unclear. Trimming removed 0 bases at V and 3 bases at J, with 6 bases between. CDR3 length: 13 residues. Germline V lookup: CDR1 SGHKS, CDR2 YYEKEE (reference sequence). The CDR3 sequence is CASSLAAEETQYF. CDR3 DNA: TGTGCCAGCAGCTTGGCAGCCGAAGAGACCCAGTACTTC.

The CDR3 DNA sequence: TGTGCCAGCAGCGTAGCGACTAGCGGGGGGGCGACAGATACGCAGTATTTT. This encodes CASSVATSGGATDTQYF. The chain employs TRBV9 and TRBJ2-3; 14 nucleotides line up with TRBD2. The trim removed 0 bases at V and 3 bases at J, leaving 3 bases unmatched. CDR1 and CDR2 (germline): SGDLS, YYNGEE. The CDR3 covers 17 residues.

V and J are TRBV10-3 and TRBJ1-2; 7 nucleotides line up with TRBD1. The CDR3 contains 12 residues. J gave up 3 bases and V 7 bases, and 2 bases lay outside the gene matches. The germline gives CDR1 ENHRY, CDR2 SYGVKD. The CDR3: CAITGTDYGYTF. CDR3 sequence (DNA): TGTGCCATCACCGGGACAGACTATGGCTACACCTTC.

J is TRBJ2-2 and V is TRBV10-1; 10 nucleotides align to TRBD1. The J segment lost 4 bases and the V segment lost 6 bases, leaving 5 bases of the junction unmatched. Germline values: CDR1 WNHNN, CDR2 SYGVQD (reference sequence). This CDR3 has 15 residues. CDR3 nucleotide sequence: TGCGCCAGCAGCCCCGGGACAGGGGTCACCGGGGAGCTGTTTTTT. It yields the protein CASSPGTGVTGELFF.

This chain connects TRBV30 to TRBJ1-5; D gene ambiguous. The CDR3 sequence is 17 residues long. Trimming shortened V by 3 bases and J by 3 bases, and 21 bases separated the two germline ends. Germline CDR1 and CDR2: GTSNPN and SVGIG (reference sequence). CDR3 protein: CAWSHGRGWNYNQPQHF. The CDR3 DNA reads as TGTGCCTGGAGCCACGGGAGAGGTTGGAATTACAATCAGCCCCAGCATTTT.

This clone was counted between two and nine times. J is TRBJ2-7 and V is TRBV27; D call uncertain. Trimming left V 2 bases short and J 2 bases short, with 7 bases between. Germline lookup yields CDR1 MNHEY and CDR2 SMNVEV (reference sequence). This CDR3 is built from 13 residues. CDR3 sequence reads: CASSLSTAYEQYF. The CDR3 nucleotides are TGTGCCAGCAGTTTAAGCACAGCCTACGAGCAGTACTTC.

This clone was found a few times. The rearrangement links TRBV5-4 to TRBJ1-2, with 10 nucleotides matching TRBD1. Unmatched junction bases numbered 12, after V lost 4 bases and J lost 9 bases. This CDR3 has 15 amino acids. Germline V CDR1 and CDR2: SGHNT, YYREEE (reference sequence). The CDR3 spells CASSPPPGTGVSYTF. The CDR3 DNA reads TGTGCCAGCAGCCCTCCCCCCGGGACAGGGGTTAGCTACACCTTC.

The V and J genes are TRBV19 and TRBJ2-1, with unresolved D. The CDR3 has 12 amino acids. Germline V gene data show CDR1 as LNHDA and CDR2 as SQIVND (reference sequence). V dropped 5 bases and J dropped 7 bases, with 9 bases sitting between them. The CDR3, as DNA: TGTGCCAGTAGTGTAAGGGTAAATGAGCAGTTCTTC. This codes for CASSVRVNEQFF.

CDR3 protein: CASSFHRTGVTEAFF. The CDR3 nucleotides read TGTGCCAGCAGCTTCCATAGGACAGGGGTCACTGAAGCTTTCTTT. This chain joins TRBV7-2 and TRBJ1-1, with 9 bases lining up with TRBD1. Germline V lookup: CDR1 SGHTA, CDR2 FQGNSA. V lost 3 bases and J lost 4; bases outside the gene matches: 6. The CDR3 runs to 15 residues.

The chain couples TRBV10-3 to TRBJ1-1; the D gene is possibly TRBD1 (5 bases). Germline V CDR1 and CDR2: ENHRY, SYGVKD. Trimming shortened V by 5 bases and J by 4 bases, and 11 bases separated the two germline ends. The CDR3 length is 13 residues. In DNA form, the CDR3 reads TGTGCCATCAGTTCGGGGGTCGGCACTGAAGCTTTCTTT. Translated, it gives CAISSGVGTEAFF.

The CDR3 here is CSVAFGQGTAYEQYF. The CDR3 nucleotides are TGCAGCGTTGCCTTCGGACAGGGGACCGCCTACGAGCAGTACTTC. This chain uses TRBV29-1 with TRBJ2-7; 9 bases are shared with TRBD1. V trimming: 4 bases; J trimming: 2 bases; junction bases outside the gene matches: 9. CDR3 length equals 15 residues. Germline V CDR1 and CDR2: SQVTM, ANQGSEA.

The rearrangement joins TRBV15 to TRBJ1-3; D gene uncertain. Trimming removed 0 bases at V and 1 base at J, with 13 bases between. CDR1 is LNHNV and CDR2 is YYDKDF in the germline V gene (reference sequence). The CDR3 spans 17 residues. The DNA for the CDR3 is TGTGCCACCAGCAGAGATTCTGGCAGGTTATCTGGAAACACCATATATTTT. Its translation: CATSRDSGRLSGNTIYF.

This rearrangement joins TRBV29-1 to TRBJ1-2, with TRBD1 matching 9 bases. Germline V gene data show CDR1 as SQVTM and CDR2 as ANQGSEA. This CDR3 has 13 residues. Trimming at V came to 5 bases and at J to 8 bases, leaving 9 bases not matched to a gene. In nucleotides, the CDR3 is TGCAGCGTTCCAGAACAGGGGGCGCAGGGCTACACCTTC. Translated: CSVPEQGAQGYTF.

The chain employs TRBV5-1 and TRBJ1-5; 12 positions match TRBD1. CDR3 length equals 15 residues. Germline V gene sequence: CDR1 SGHRS, CDR2 YFSETQ. Trimming at V came to 4 bases and at J to 7 bases, leaving 6 bases not matched to a gene. CDR3 protein: CASSSGTGGTQPQHF. The CDR3 DNA reads as TGCGCCAGCAGCAGCGGGACAGGGGGCACCCAGCCCCAGCATTTT.

This chain uses TRBV10-3 with TRBJ2-3, with 8 bases matching TRBD1. Germline loops: CDR1 ENHRY, CDR2 SYGVKD. The CDR3 contains 16 residues. V trimming: 6 bases; J trimming: 6 bases; junction bases outside the gene matches: 14. CDR3 sequence: CAISRTTGESGDTQYF. The CDR3 DNA is TGTGCCATCAGCCGAACGACAGGGGAGTCTGGGGATACGCAGTATTTT.

The chain joins TRBV7-2 to TRBJ1-2; D not certain. Per germline, CDR1 SGHTA and CDR2 FQGNSA. The CDR3 loop spans 13 amino acids. V shed 7 bases and J shed 2 bases, with 11 bases lying between them. CDR3 in amino acids: CASIPGPNYGYTF. The CDR3 DNA reads as TGTGCCAGCATCCCAGGACCGAACTATGGCTACACCTTC. Full variable domain (missing parts from reference TRBV7-2 and TRBJ1-2): GAGVSQSPSNKVTEKGKDVELRCDPISGHTALYWYRQSLGQGLEFLIYFQGNSAPDKSGLPSDRFSAERTGGSVSTLTIQRTQQEDSAVYLCASIPGPNYGYTFGSGTRLTVV.

This chain joins TRBV5-1 and TRBJ2-2; 8 nucleotides align to TRBD1. The CDR3 has 16 amino acids. Germline lookup yields CDR1 SGHRS and CDR2 YFSETQ. Trimming took 0 bases from V and 5 from J; bases not matched to a gene: 6. The CDR3 DNA is TGCGCCAGCAGCTTGGCACGACAGGGGCGAACCGGGGAGCTGTTTTTT. It yields the protein CASSLARQGRTGELFF.

V is TRBV29-1 and J is TRBJ2-5; D is uncertain. V was cut by 1 base and J by 7 bases, with 10 bases left in between. The CDR3 totals 12 residues. CDR1 and CDR2 from the germline V gene are SQVTM and ANQGSEA. The DNA of the CDR3 is TGCAGCGTTGAAGGGGTTTACGGGACCCAGTACTTC. This encodes CSVEGVYGTQYF.

The V gene is TRBV4-3, the J gene TRBJ1-6; tentatively, D is TRBD1 (5 bases). Trimming took 1 base from V and 4 from J, leaving 17 bases between them. Per the germline V gene, CDR1 is LGHNA and CDR2 is YSLEER. CDR3 length: 18 residues. Here the CDR3 DNA reads TGCGCCAGCAGCCAAGGGACAACCGAATCGGGTTATAATTCACCCCTCCACTTT. Its protein is CASSQGTTESGYNSPLHF.

This clone appeared a few times. The junction does not match germline at one end; this may be a read error. The chain couples TRBV7-2 to TRBJ2-2; D perhaps matches TRBD1 (5 bases). The germline V gene encodes CDR1 SGHTA and CDR2 FQGNSA. This CDR3 has 14 residues. The CDR3 region is CASRLDRNTGELFF. The CDR3 nucleotides read TGTGCCAGCAGATTAGACAGGAACACCGGGGAGCTGTTTTTT.

The chain combines TRBV21-1 with TRBJ2-5. TRBV21-1 is tagged as a pseudogene. CDR3 length: 11 amino acids. The CDR3 sequence is CASDTQRTQYF. CDR3 bases: TGTGCCAGCGATACACAGCGAACCCAGTACTTC.

This chain uses TRBV7-3 with TRBJ1-1; D perhaps matches TRBD1 (6 bases). Trimming shortened V by 4 bases and J by 2 bases, and 14 bases separated the two germline ends. Germline V lookup: CDR1 SGHTA, CDR2 FQGTGA. The CDR3 has 15 residues. CDR3 coding DNA: TGTGCCAGCAGCTCACAGGGCGGGCACAACACTGAAGCTTTCTTT. Its protein is CASSSQGGHNTEAFF.

This clone has only a few counts. The J gene is TRBJ2-7, the V gene TRBV10-1, with 9 bases identical to TRBD2. V lost 5 bases and J lost 3; bases outside the gene matches: 8. The CDR3 extends over 15 amino acids. Germline V lookup: CDR1 WNHNN, CDR2 SYGVQD (reference sequence). This CDR3 reads CASSSSGALLYEQYF. In DNA, the CDR3 is TGCGCCAGCAGTTCTAGCGGGGCCCTTCTCTACGAGCAGTACTTC.

J is TRBJ2-2 and V is TRBV2; D might be TRBD2 (5 bases). The length of the CDR3 is 12 residues. Trimming removed 10 bases from V and 5 bases from J, with 11 bases in between. Germline-derived CDR1 and CDR2 are SNHLY and FYNNEI. CDR3 sequence (DNA): TGTGCCATCTATGGGGAGACCGGGGAGCTGTTTTTT. The encoded protein is CAIYGETGELFF.

The chain links TRBV7-8 to TRBJ1-1; 8 bases fit TRBD1. The length of the CDR3 is 15 residues. CDR1 and CDR2 (germline): SGHVS, FQNEAQ. V was pared by 5 bases and J by 1 base, with 6 bases of the junction left unmatched. CDR3 sequence: CASSPNRGGNTEAFF. The CDR3 bases are TGTGCCAGCAGCCCCAACAGGGGGGGGAACACTGAAGCTTTCTTT.

The rearrangement links TRBV5-1 to TRBJ2-5, with 9 nucleotides matching TRBD1. The length of the CDR3 is 17 residues. Germline CDR1 and CDR2: SGHRS and YFSETQ. Trimming removed 0 bases from V and 5 bases from J; junction bases left unmatched: 11. CDR3 sequence (DNA): TGCGCCAGCAGCTTGGCCTCCTGGACAGGGGCATCGGAGACCCAGTACTTC. Its protein product is CASSLASWTGASETQYF.